The 14 T cell receptor beta chains below all came from one sample that was sequenced in a study of Graves' ophthalmopathy and Graves' hyperthyroidism. The authors amplified TCR beta CDR3 regions from RNA transcripts. Scientists carried out first-round RT-PCR using HTBI primers and then a second-round multiplex PCR. TCRdb re-derived calls from the multiplex PCR reads in MiXCR, one entry per CDR3 protein. Altogether 580,000 or so distinct CDR3 sequences are present, under 45% being singletons, with the ten largest covering 3.5% to 5%. The material sequenced was peripheral blood or thyroid tissue (not recorded which). The receptors were gathered from an adult man with Graves' hyperthyroidism.

This clonotype has more than one count but fewer than ten. The chain carries TRBV7-9 and TRBJ2-2; 12 positions agree with TRBD2. Per the germline V gene, CDR1 is SEHNR and CDR2 is FQNEAQ (reference sequence). The trim removed 3 bases at V and 0 bases at J, leaving 5 bases unmatched. The CDR3 is 18 amino acids. The CDR3 loop is CASSFPSGGAPNTGELFF. The CDR3, as DNA: TGTGCCAGCAGCTTCCCTAGCGGGGGGGCCCCGAACACCGGGGAGCTGTTTTTT.

The sample holds many counts of this clonotype. The rearrangement uses TRBV29-1 and TRBJ1-2; D possibly corresponds to TRBD1 (6 bases). The CDR3 loop spans 11 amino acids. The germline V gene has CDR1 SQVTM and CDR2 ANQGSEA. The germline V and J ends were trimmed by 4 bases and 8 bases, with 11 bases remaining between them. Written as DNA, the CDR3 is TGCAGCGTTGGTAGGGGGGGCGGCTACACCTTC. Residues: CSVGRGGGYTF.

This clonotype was seen repeatedly, ten times or more. The V call is TRBV19, the J call TRBJ2-5, with TRBD1 as a possible D gene (7 bases). This CDR3 comprises 14 residues. Germline values: CDR1 LNHDA, CDR2 SQIVND (reference sequence). V lost 4 bases, J lost 5 bases, and 14 bases lay in between. The CDR3 bases are TGTGCCAGTAGTAGACAGGGAGGTCAGGAGACCCAGTACTTC. This gives the protein CASSRQGGQETQYF. Drawing the rest from reference TRBV19 and TRBJ2-5, the complete variable domain is DGGITQSPKYLFRKEGQNVTLSCEQNLNHDAMYWYRQDPGQGLRLIYYSQIVNDFQKGDIAEGYSVSREKKESFPLTVTSAQKNPTAFYLCASSRQGGQETQYFGPGTRLLVL.

This clonotype was seen ten or more times. The chain carries TRBV2 and TRBJ1-2; D gene uncertain. Germline loops: CDR1 SNHLY, CDR2 FYNNEI. V was clipped by 3 bases and J by 3 bases, with 8 bases between them. The CDR3 runs to 13 residues. The CDR3 DNA reads TGTGCCAGCAGTGAGAACAGAGACTATGGCTACACCTTC. This gives the protein CASSENRDYGYTF.

A word on this clonotype: This could be a read error, since a much larger clone is one nucleotide away. The chain employs TRBV6-6 and TRBJ2-7; 13 bases line up with TRBD2. Per the germline V gene, CDR1 is MNHNY and CDR2 is SVGAGI (reference sequence). The CDR3 spans 15 residues. CDR3 amino acids: CAISLGLAGEGEQYF. The CDR3 nucleotides read TGTGCCATCAGTCTCGGACTAGCGGGGGAAGGTGAGCAGTACTTC.

This clonotype was found once. V is TRBV11-1 and J is TRBJ2-5; 7 nucleotides agree with TRBD1. V was clipped by 10 bases and J by 9 bases; unmatched bases: 17. Germline V gives CDR1 SGHAT, CDR2 FQDESV (reference sequence). The CDR3 is made up of 14 amino acids. The DNA of the CDR3 is TGTGCCATCAGTGCCGGGACAGACAATCAGCCCCAGTACTTC. Amino acids: CAISAGTDNQPQYF. The full variable domain, completed using reference TRBV11-1 and TRBJ2-5, is EAEVAQSPRYKITEKSQAVAFWCDPISGHATLYWYRQILGQGPELLVQFQDESVVDDSQLPKDRFSAERLKGVDSTLKIQPAELGDSAMYLCAISAGTDNQPQYFGPGTRLLVL.

This chain links TRBV15 with TRBJ1-5; D not resolved. The germline CDR1 and CDR2 sequences are LNHNV and YYDKDF (reference sequence). The CDR3 runs 18 residues. V was shortened by 0 bases and J by 0 bases, with 15 bases between the two germline ends. CDR3 in amino acids: CATSRDRAVGYSNQPQHF. The CDR3 nucleotides read TGTGCCACCAGCAGAGATCGGGCAGTAGGTTATAGCAATCAGCCCCAGCATTTT. Complete variable domain (other parts from reference TRBV15 and TRBJ1-5): DAMVIQNPRYQVTQFGKPVTLSCSQTLNHNVMYWYQQKSSQAPKLLFHYYDKDFNNEADTPDNFQSRRPNTSFCFLDIRSPGLGDTAMYLCATSRDRAVGYSNQPQHFGDGTRLSIL.

This clonotype was seen repeatedly, ten times or more. The rearrangement links TRBV11-3 to TRBJ1-1, with D unresolved. The V gene's germline CDR1 is SGHNT and CDR2 YENEEA. V lost 6 bases and J lost 6, with 11 bases in between. The CDR3 length is 12 residues. Here the CDR3 reads CASRFERAEAFF. The CDR3 coding sequence is TGTGCCAGCAGGTTCGAGCGCGCTGAAGCTTTCTTT.

The gene calls are TRBV5-1 and TRBJ2-7; D unresolved. The J call may be wrong; the DNA end is better matched by TRBJ2-1. Germline V gene lookup returns CDR1 SGHRS and CDR2 YFSETQ. The CDR3 is made up of 14 amino acids. CDR3 region: CASSLAGAYNEQFF. CDR3 in DNA: TGCGCCAGCAGCTTGGCCGGAGCCTACAATGAGCAGTTCTTC.

This clonotype appeared many times. The rearrangement links TRBV6-2 or TRBV6-3 to TRBJ1-5; D call uncertain. The germline CDR1 and CDR2 sequences are MNHEY and SVGEGT. This CDR3 is 17 amino acids long. Trimming removed 0 bases from V and 0 bases from J, with 12 bases in between. CDR3 DNA: TGTGCCAGCAGTTACTCGTTCCGGAGAAATAGCAATCAGCCCCAGCATTTT. This gives the protein CASSYSFRRNSNQPQHF.

V is TRBV12-3 or TRBV12-4 and J is TRBJ2-7; 8 bases map to TRBD1. This CDR3 has 16 amino acids. With 5 bases clipped from V and 2 bases from J, the junction kept 11 bases outside the gene matches. CDR3 coding DNA: TGTGCCAGCAGTAGCGCCGCAGGGGGCCCAACCTACGAGCAGTACTTC. Translated, it gives CASSSAAGGPTYEQYF.

This clonotype has more than one count but fewer than ten. The chain couples TRBV2 to TRBJ2-3, with D perhaps matching TRBD1 (5 bases). The germline CDR1 and CDR2 sequences are SNHLY and FYNNEI. The CDR3 length is 14 residues. The V end was cut by 8 bases, the J end by 2 bases, with 14 bases between. CDR3 sequence (DNA): TGTGCCAGCTCCATGGGGCGGTACACAGATACGCAGTATTTT. Protein sequence: CASSMGRYTDTQYF.

V usage is TRBV2 and J usage is TRBJ2-5; 12 positions agree with TRBD2. The CDR3 is made up of 16 amino acids. Germline V CDR1 and CDR2: SNHLY, FYNNEI. J gave up 2 bases and V 5 bases, and 6 bases lay outside the gene matches. This CDR3 reads CASSPSGGVEQETQYF. DNA for the CDR3: TGTGCCAGCAGTCCTAGCGGGGGGGTAGAACAAGAGACCCAGTACTTC.

V and J are TRBV10-3 and TRBJ1-6; 10 bases agree with TRBD1. Looked up from germline, CDR1 is ENHRY and CDR2 is SYGVKD. J lost 9 bases, V lost 4 bases, and 3 bases had no gene match. The length of the CDR3 is 14 residues. The CDR3 DNA reads TGTGCCATCAGTGCCGGGACAGGGGTTTCACCCCTCCACTTT. As protein: CAISAGTGVSPLHF.